This T cell receptor (beta chain) appears in the sequencing data of a study of T cell changes during pregnancy in multiple sclerosis. TCRdb's table, derived via immunoSEQ multiplex PCR, lists solely in-frame clones and lacks some. The profile shows roughly 40,000 clones, 84% of them singletons. Germline V CDR1 and CDR2: SEHNR, FQNEAQ (reference sequence). The CDR3 consists of 16 residues. Between the trimmed V and J ends, which lost 4 bases and 9 bases, there was a span of 19 bases. The rearrangement joins TRBV7-9 to TRBJ1-6, with a possible D match to TRBD1 (5 bases). The specimen was CD4+ T cells from peripheral blood mononuclear cells, collected before pregnancy. The clonotype was recovered from a female donor with multiple sclerosis, enrolled in a pregnancy study. CDR3 DNA: TGTGCCAGCAGCTGGATGGGCCACGGCGGGGGTTCACCCCTCCACTTT. Protein: CASSWMGHGGGSPLHF.